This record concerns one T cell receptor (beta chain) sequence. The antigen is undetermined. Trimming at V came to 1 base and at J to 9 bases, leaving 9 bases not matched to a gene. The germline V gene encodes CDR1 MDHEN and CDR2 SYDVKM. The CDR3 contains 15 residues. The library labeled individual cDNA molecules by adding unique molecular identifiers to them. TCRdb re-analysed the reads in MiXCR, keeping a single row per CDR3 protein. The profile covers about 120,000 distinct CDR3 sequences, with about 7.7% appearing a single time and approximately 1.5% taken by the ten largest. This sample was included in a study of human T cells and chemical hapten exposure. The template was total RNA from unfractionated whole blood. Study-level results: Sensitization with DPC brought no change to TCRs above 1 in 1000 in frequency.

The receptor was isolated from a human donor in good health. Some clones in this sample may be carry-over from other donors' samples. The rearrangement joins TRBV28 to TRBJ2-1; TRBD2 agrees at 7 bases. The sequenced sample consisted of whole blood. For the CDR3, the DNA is TGTGCCAGCAGTTTATCAGTCCCGAGGGAGGGTGAGCAGTTCTTC. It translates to CASSLSVPREGEQFF.